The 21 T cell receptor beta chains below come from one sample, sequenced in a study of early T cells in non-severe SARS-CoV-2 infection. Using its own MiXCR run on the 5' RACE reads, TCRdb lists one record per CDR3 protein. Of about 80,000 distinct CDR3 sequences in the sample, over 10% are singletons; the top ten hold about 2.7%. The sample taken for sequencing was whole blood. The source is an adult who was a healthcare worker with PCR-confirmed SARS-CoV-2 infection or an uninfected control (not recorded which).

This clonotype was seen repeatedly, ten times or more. The CDR3 DNA is TGCGCCAGCAGCTTGGCCCTTCGAGGGGCAGGCACAGATACGCAGTATTTT. It translates to CASSLALRGAGTDTQYF. This chain joins TRBV5-1 and TRBJ2-3; either TRBD1 or TRBD2 may fit D (5 bases each). The CDR3 spans 17 residues. CDR1 and CDR2 (germline): SGHRS, YFSETQ. V shed 0 bases and J shed 1 base, with 15 bases lying between them. Looking up the rest from reference TRBV5-1 and TRBJ2-3 gives the full variable domain: KAGVTQTPRYLIKTRGQQVTLSCSPISGHRSVSWYQQTPGQGLQFLFEYFSETQRNKGNFPGRFSGRQFSNSRSEMNVSTLELGDSALYLCASSLALRGAGTDTQYFGPGTRLTVL.

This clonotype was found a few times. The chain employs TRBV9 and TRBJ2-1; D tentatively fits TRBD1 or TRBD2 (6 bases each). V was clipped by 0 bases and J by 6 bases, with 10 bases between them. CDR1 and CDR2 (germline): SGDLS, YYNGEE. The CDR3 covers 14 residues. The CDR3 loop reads CASSVGLGGNEQFF. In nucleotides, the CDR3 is TGTGCCAGCAGCGTAGGACTAGGGGGCAATGAGCAGTTCTTC.

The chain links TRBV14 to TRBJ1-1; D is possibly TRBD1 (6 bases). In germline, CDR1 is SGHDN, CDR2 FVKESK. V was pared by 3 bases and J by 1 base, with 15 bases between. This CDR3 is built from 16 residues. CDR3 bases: TGTGCCAGCAGCCATTACCCACAGGGCTCGAACACTGAAGCTTTCTTT. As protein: CASSHYPQGSNTEAFF.

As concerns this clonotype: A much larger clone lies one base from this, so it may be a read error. The CDR3 sequence: CASSPDRVGDSPLHF. The CDR3 bases are TGTGCCAGCAGCCCCGACAGGGTAGGCGATTCACCCCTCCACTTT. The chain has TRBV9 and TRBJ1-6, with TRBD1 identical over 7 bases. The junction had 9 bases not matched to a gene; V was cut back by 4 bases and J by 8 bases. The germline CDR1 and CDR2 sequences are SGDLS and YYNGEE. This CDR3 has 15 amino acids. Complete variable domain (other parts from reference TRBV9 and TRBJ1-6): DSGVTQTPKHLITATGQRVTLRCSPRSGDLSVYWYQQSLDQGLQFLIQYYNGEERAKGNILERFSAQQFPDLHSELNLSSLELGDSALYFCASSPDRVGDSPLHFGNGTRLTVT.

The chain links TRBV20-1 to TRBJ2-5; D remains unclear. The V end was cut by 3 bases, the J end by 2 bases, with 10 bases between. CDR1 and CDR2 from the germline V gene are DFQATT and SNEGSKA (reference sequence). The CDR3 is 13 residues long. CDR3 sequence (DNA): TGCAGTGCTAGGTTCTTAGGGCAAGAGACCCAGTACTTC. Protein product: CSARFLGQETQYF.

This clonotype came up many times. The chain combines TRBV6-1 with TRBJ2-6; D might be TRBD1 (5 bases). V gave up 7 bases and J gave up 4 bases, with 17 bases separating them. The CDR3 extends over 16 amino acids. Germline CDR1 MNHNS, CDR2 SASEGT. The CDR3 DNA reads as TGTGCCAGCATAAAAGGACAACAGGCCGGGGCCAACGTCCTGACTTTC. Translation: CASIKGQQAGANVLTF.

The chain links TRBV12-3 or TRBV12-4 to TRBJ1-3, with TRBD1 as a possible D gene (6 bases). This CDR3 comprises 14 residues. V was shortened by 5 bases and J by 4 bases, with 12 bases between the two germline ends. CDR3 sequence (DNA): TGTGCCAGCAGTGACACAGGGAAAGGAAACACCATATATTTT. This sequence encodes CASSDTGKGNTIYF.

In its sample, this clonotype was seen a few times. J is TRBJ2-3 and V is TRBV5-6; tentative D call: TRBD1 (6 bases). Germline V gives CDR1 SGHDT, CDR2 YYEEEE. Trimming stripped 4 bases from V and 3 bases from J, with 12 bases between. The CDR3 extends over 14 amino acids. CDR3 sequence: CASSRPQGTDTQYF. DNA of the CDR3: TGTGCCAGCAGCCGACCACAGGGTACAGATACGCAGTATTTT. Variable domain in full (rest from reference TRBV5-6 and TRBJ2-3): DAGVTQSPTHLIKTRGQQVTLRCSPKSGHDTVSWYQQALGQGPQFIFQYYEEEERQRGNFPDRFSGHQFPNYSSELNVNALLLGDSALYLCASSRPQGTDTQYFGPGTRLTVL.

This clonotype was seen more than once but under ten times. Here the CDR3 DNA reads TGTGCCAGCAGTCCCGGACAGGGGGCTCGGGAGCAGTACTTC. Amino acids: CASSPGQGAREQYF. The chain has TRBV27 and TRBJ2-7, with 11 positions matching TRBD1. The junction had 7 bases not matched to a gene; V was cut back by 5 bases and J by 7 bases. Per germline, CDR1 MNHEY and CDR2 SMNVEV (reference sequence). The CDR3 is 14 residues long.

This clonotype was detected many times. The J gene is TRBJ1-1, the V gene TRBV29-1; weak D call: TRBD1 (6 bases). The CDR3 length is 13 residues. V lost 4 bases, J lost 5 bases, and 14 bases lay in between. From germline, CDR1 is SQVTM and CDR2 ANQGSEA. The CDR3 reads CSVVGEGVTEAFF. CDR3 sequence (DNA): TGCAGCGTTGTAGGGGAGGGGGTGACTGAAGCTTTCTTT.

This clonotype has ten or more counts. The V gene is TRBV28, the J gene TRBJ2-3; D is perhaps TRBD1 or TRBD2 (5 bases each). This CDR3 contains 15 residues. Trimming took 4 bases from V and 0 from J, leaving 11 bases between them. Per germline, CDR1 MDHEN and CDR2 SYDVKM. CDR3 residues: CASSSGRSSTDTQYF. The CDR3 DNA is TGTGCCAGCAGTTCGGGACGCTCTAGCACAGATACGCAGTATTTT.

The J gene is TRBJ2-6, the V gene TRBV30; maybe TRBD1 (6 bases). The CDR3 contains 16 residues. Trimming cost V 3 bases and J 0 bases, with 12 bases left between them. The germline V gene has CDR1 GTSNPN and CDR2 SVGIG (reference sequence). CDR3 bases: TGTGCCTGGAGCACAGGGACCGCCTCTGGGGCCAACGTCCTGACTTTC. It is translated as CAWSTGTASGANVLTF. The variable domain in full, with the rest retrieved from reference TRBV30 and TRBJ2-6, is SQTIHQWPATLVQPVGSPLSLECTVEGTSNPNLYWYRQAAGRGLQLLFYSVGIGQISSEVPQNLSASRPQDRQFILSSKKLLLSDSGFYLCAWSTGTASGANVLTFGAGSRLTVL.

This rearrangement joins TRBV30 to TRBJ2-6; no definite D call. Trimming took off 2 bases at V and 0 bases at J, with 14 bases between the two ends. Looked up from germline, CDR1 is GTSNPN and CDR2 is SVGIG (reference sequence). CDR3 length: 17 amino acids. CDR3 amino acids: CAWSPSRTYSGANVLTF. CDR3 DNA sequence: TGTGCCTGGAGTCCTTCCAGGACCTACTCTGGGGCCAACGTCCTGACTTTC.

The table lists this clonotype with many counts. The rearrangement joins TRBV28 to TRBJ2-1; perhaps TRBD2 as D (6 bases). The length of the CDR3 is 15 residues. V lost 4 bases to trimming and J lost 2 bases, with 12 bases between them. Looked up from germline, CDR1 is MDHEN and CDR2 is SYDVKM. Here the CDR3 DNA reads TGTGCCAGCAGTTACCGGGGGAGAACCTACAATGAGCAGTTCTTC. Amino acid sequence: CASSYRGRTYNEQFF.

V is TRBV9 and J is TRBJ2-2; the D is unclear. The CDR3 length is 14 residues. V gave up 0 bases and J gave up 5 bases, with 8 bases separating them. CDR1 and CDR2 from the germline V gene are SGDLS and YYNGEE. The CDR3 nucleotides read TGTGCCAGCAGCGTAGGAGGAATGACCGGGGAGCTGTTTTTT. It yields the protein CASSVGGMTGELFF.

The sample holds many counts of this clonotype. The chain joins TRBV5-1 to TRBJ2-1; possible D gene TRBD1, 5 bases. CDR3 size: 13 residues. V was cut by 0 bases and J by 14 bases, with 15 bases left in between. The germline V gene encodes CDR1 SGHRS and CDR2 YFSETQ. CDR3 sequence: CASSLEVQGKEFF. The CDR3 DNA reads TGCGCCAGCAGCTTGGAAGTCCAGGGAAAGGAGTTCTTC.

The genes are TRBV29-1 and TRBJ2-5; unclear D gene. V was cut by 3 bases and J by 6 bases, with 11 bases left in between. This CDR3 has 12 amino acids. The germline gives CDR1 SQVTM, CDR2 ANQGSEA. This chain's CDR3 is CSVDDPRQTQYF. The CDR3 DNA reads TGCAGCGTTGATGATCCTCGACAGACCCAGTACTTC.

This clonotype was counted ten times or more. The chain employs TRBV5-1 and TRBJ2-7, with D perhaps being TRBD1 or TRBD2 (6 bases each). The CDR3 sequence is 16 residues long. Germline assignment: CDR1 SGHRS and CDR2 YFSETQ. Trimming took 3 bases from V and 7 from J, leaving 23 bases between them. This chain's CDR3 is CASSSGRGNEGGEQYF. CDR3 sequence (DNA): TGCGCCAGCAGCTCCGGAAGGGGGAACGAAGGAGGGGAGCAGTACTTC. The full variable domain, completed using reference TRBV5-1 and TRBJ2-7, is KAGVTQTPRYLIKTRGQQVTLSCSPISGHRSVSWYQQTPGQGLQFLFEYFSETQRNKGNFPGRFSGRQFSNSRSEMNVSTLELGDSALYLCASSSGRGNEGGEQYFGPGTRLTVT.

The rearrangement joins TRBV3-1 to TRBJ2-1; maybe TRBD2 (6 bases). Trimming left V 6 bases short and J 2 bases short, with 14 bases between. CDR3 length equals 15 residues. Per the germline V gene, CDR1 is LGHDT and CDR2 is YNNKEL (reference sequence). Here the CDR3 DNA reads TGTGCCAGCAGTCAATACTGGGGGGCCTACAATGAGCAGTTCTTC. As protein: CASSQYWGAYNEQFF.

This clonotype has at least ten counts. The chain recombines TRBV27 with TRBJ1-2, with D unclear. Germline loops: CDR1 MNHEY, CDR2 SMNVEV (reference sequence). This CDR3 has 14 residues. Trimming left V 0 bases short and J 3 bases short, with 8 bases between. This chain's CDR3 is CASSLSGSHYGYTF. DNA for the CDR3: TGTGCCAGCAGTTTATCTGGCAGCCACTATGGCTACACCTTC.

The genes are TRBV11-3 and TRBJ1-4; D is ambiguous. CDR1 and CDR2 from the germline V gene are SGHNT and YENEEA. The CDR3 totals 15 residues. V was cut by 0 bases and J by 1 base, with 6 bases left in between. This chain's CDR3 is CASSLDGGTNEKLFF. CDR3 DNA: TGTGCCAGCAGCTTAGATGGTGGAACTAATGAAAAACTGTTTTTT.